Below are 32 T cell receptor beta chains sequenced from a single sample in a study of T cell repertoires in cytomegalovirus infection. Via MiXCR, TCRdb re-called the reads, giving one row per CDR3 protein. The sample includes some 600,000 distinct CDR3 sequences, about 24% seen only once; the top ten take approximately 8%. Source material: CD8+ T cells from PBMCs. These receptors came from a human donor in good health (CMV status not recorded). Some clones in this sample may be carry-over from other donors' samples.

This clonotype has just a few counts. V and J are TRBV6-1 and TRBJ2-7, with D unresolved. V dropped 1 base and J dropped 4 bases, with 5 bases sitting between them. This CDR3 contains 12 residues. Germline CDR1 reads MNHNS; CDR2 reads SASEGT. CDR3 DNA: TGTGCCAGCAGTGAAGTTGTGTACGAGCAGTACTTC. Protein sequence: CASSEVVYEQYF.

The chain is built from TRBV12-3 or TRBV12-4 and TRBJ2-1, with no clear D. The CDR3 runs to 14 residues. V shed 1 base and J shed 6 bases, with 10 bases lying between them. This CDR3 is CASSLVRLTNEQFF. The CDR3 nucleotides are TGTGCCAGCAGTTTAGTTCGACTCACCAATGAGCAGTTCTTC.

Ten or more counts support this clonotype. The gene calls are TRBV6-5 and TRBJ1-1; D gene uncertain. V dropped 0 bases and J dropped 0 bases, with 14 bases sitting between them. CDR3 size: 17 residues. The germline CDR1 and CDR2 sequences are MNHEY and SVGAGI. The CDR3 loop is CASSYSHKRTMNTEAFF. CDR3 DNA sequence: TGTGCCAGCAGTTACTCCCACAAGAGAACCATGAACACTGAAGCTTTCTTT.

The chain uses TRBV27 and TRBJ2-1; D gene ambiguous. The CDR3 runs to 14 residues. V shed 6 bases and J shed 4 bases, with 13 bases lying between them. Germline CDR1 is MNHEY and CDR2 is SMNVEV (reference sequence). This CDR3 reads CASSHPLGYNEQFF. CDR3 nucleotide sequence: TGTGCCAGCAGCCATCCTCTAGGGTACAATGAGCAGTTCTTC.

This clonotype was recorded at least ten times. The chain employs TRBV6-2 or TRBV6-3 and TRBJ2-1, with a tentative D call TRBD1 (5 bases). Germline V gene lookup returns CDR1 MNHEY and CDR2 SVGEGT. V was cut by 1 base and J by 0 bases, with 10 bases left in between. The CDR3 is 16 amino acids. The DNA for the CDR3 is TGTGCCAGCAGTTACTTAAGCCAGGGCTCCTACAATGAGCAGTTCTTC. Translated, it gives CASSYLSQGSYNEQFF.

This clonotype has a handful of counts. The chain combines TRBV6-2 or TRBV6-3 with TRBJ2-1; tentative D call: TRBD2 (7 bases). The CDR3 totals 17 residues. Germline CDR1 MNHEY, CDR2 SVGEGT. With 0 bases removed from V and 0 bases from J, the gap between germline ends came to 12 bases. DNA of the CDR3: TGTGCCAGCAGTTACTCGAGGGGGGGGAGCTCCTACAATGAGCAGTTCTTC. Amino acids: CASSYSRGGSSYNEQFF.

This clonotype appeared many times. The chain couples TRBV6-5 to TRBJ2-7, with 14 bases aligning to TRBD2. This CDR3 is built from 17 residues. After removal of 2 bases from V and 2 bases from J, the junction contained 5 bases not matched to a gene. CDR1 is MNHEY and CDR2 is SVGAGI in the germline V gene. The CDR3 is CASSYRLAGGLTYEQYV. CDR3 bases: TGTGCCAGCAGTTACCGACTAGCGGGGGGGTTAACCTACGAGCAGTACGTC.

Of note for this clonotype: This may come from a read error, since a much larger clone is one base off. The J gene is TRBJ2-7, the V gene TRBV28; 7 bases match TRBD1. The V segment lost 3 bases and the J segment 8 bases; nucleotides outside the gene matches: 13. CDR3 size: 15 residues. Germline-derived CDR1 and CDR2 are MDHEN and SYDVKM. CDR3 bases: TGTGCCAGCAGTTTGGGGCAGGGGGTCGGATACAAGCAGTACGTC. This translates into CASSLGQGVGYKQYV.

This clonotype has only a few counts. The chain carries TRBV28 and TRBJ2-7; 10 bases agree with TRBD1. The CDR3 extends over 15 amino acids. CDR1 and CDR2 from the germline V gene are MDHEN and SYDVKM. Unmatched junction bases numbered 11, after V lost 5 bases and J lost 7 bases. CDR3 DNA sequence: TGTGCCAGCAGTACCCGGGACAGGGGAGTGGGAGAGCAGTACTTC. This gives the protein CASSTRDRGVGEQYF.

This clonotype was seen more than once but under ten times. This chain connects TRBV24-1 to TRBJ2-1, with a weak D call TRBD1 (5 bases). V was pared by 4 bases and J by 5 bases, with 8 bases between. The CDR3 runs to 13 residues. Germline V gives CDR1 KGHDR, CDR2 SFDVKD. The CDR3 DNA reads TGTGCCACCAGTGAAAGGACAAACAATGAGCAGTTCTTC. It codes for CATSERTNNEQFF.

This clonotype was counted a few times. The chain combines TRBV6-8 with TRBJ2-3; 7 bases agree with TRBD1. Trimming cost V 5 bases and J 8 bases; bases outside gene matches: 10. The CDR3 extends over 14 amino acids. The germline gives CDR1 MNHGY, CDR2 SAAAGT. The DNA of the CDR3 is TGTGCCAGCAGTCCACAGGGGACCCTGGGTACGCAGTATTTT. Its protein is CASSPQGTLGTQYF.

In this sample, this clonotype turned up a few times. V and J are TRBV12-3 or TRBV12-4 and TRBJ2-1; D unresolved. Trimming left V 3 bases short and J 0 bases short, with 12 bases between. The CDR3 is 16 residues long. CDR3 sequence: CASSFRTSSSYNEQFF. DNA of the CDR3: TGTGCCAGCAGTTTCCGGACCTCCAGCTCCTACAATGAGCAGTTCTTC.

This clonotype was picked up a small number of times. This chain's CDR3 is CASSLPPNTEAFF. CDR3 coding DNA: TGTGCCAGCAGTTTACCCCCTAACACTGAAGCTTTCTTT. This rearrangement joins TRBV28 to TRBJ1-1; D is uncertain. CDR1 is MDHEN and CDR2 is SYDVKM in the germline V gene. The CDR3 runs 13 residues. V lost 2 bases, J lost 2 bases, and 6 bases lay in between. The full variable domain, with the rest looked up from reference TRBV28 and TRBJ1-1, is DVKVTQSSRYLVKRTGEKVFLECVQDMDHENMFWYRQDPGLGLRLIYFSYDVKMKEKGDIPEGYSVSREKKERFSLILESASTNQTSMYLCASSLPPNTEAFFGQGTRLTVV.

The rearrangement uses TRBV14 and TRBJ2-7; D unclear. With 0 bases removed from V and 2 bases from J, the gap between germline ends came to 8 bases. The germline V gene encodes CDR1 SGHDN and CDR2 FVKESK. The CDR3 is 14 amino acids. The CDR3 region is CASSQEPGTYEQYF. DNA for the CDR3: TGTGCCAGCAGCCAAGAACCGGGTACCTACGAGCAGTACTTC.

As concerns this clonotype: One base away lies a much larger clone, so this may be a sequencing read error. This chain connects TRBV12-3 or TRBV12-4 to TRBJ2-2, with a possible D match to TRBD2 (5 bases). The CDR3 is 17 residues long. The CDR3 DNA is TGTGCCAACAGTTCCCCCTTGCGGGCAGTGAACACCGGGGAGCTGTTTTTT. Translation gives CANSSPLRAVNTGELFF.

The rearrangement links TRBV7-3 to TRBJ2-7; D is possibly TRBD2 (6 bases). Trimming took 2 bases from V and 5 from J, leaving 16 bases between them. Germline assignment: CDR1 SGHTA and CDR2 FQGTGA. The CDR3 runs to 15 residues. CDR3 sequence reads: CASSLSGGTNNEQYV. The CDR3, as DNA: TGTGCCAGCAGCTTATCCGGGGGTACTAACAACGAGCAGTACGTC.

This clonotype occurred many times. The rearrangement uses TRBV7-2 and TRBJ2-7, with 9 positions matching TRBD1. CDR1 is SGHTA and CDR2 is FQGNSA in the germline V gene. The CDR3 length is 14 residues. With V trimmed by 3 bases and J by 3 bases, 3 bases remained unmatched. The CDR3 DNA reads TGTGCCAGCAGCTTTGGACAGGGGATCTACGAGCAGTACTTC. This sequence encodes CASSFGQGIYEQYF.

The chain recombines TRBV28 with TRBJ2-7; 7 bases agree with TRBD1. There are 14 residues in the CDR3. V shed 8 bases, J shed 0 bases, and the junction held 7 bases outside the gene matches. Germline V gene data show CDR1 as MDHEN and CDR2 as SYDVKM. CDR3 loop: CASRPRDSSYEQYV. The CDR3 coding sequence is TGTGCCAGCCGACCCCGGGACAGCTCCTACGAGCAGTACGTC.

As regards this clonotype: This may come from a read error, since a much larger clone is one base off. The J gene is TRBJ1-2, the V gene TRBV4-1; 7 bases are a match to TRBD1. V shed 3 bases, J shed 4 bases, and the junction held 23 bases outside the gene matches. The CDR3 has 20 residues. Germline CDR1 is MGHRA and CDR2 is YSYEKL. This CDR3 reads CASSHGRVGTDLEGAYGYTF. The CDR3 region has the DNA TGCGCCAGCAGCCATGGACGAGTAGGGACAGACCTAGAAGGAGCCTATGGCTACACCTTC.

This clonotype came up many times. The gene calls are TRBV6-2 or TRBV6-3 and TRBJ1-5; no firm D call. Trimming cost V 0 bases and J 5 bases, with 17 bases left between them. Germline V gene sequence: CDR1 MNHEY, CDR2 SVGEGT. The CDR3 totals 17 residues. The DNA of the CDR3 is TGTGCCAGCAGTTACTCGACGCCCCGCGTCGGGCATCAGCCCCAGCATTTT. It specifies CASSYSTPRVGHQPQHF.

With regard to this clonotype: Just one base apart from a much larger clone, this may be a read error. The chain links TRBV7-4 to TRBJ2-1, with a possible D match to TRBD1 (6 bases). The CDR3 loop spans 14 amino acids. CDR1 is SGHVT, CDR2 SQSDAQ, per germline. In DNA, the CDR3 is TGTGCCAGCAGCGAACCCAGGGGCTACAATGTGCAGTTCTTC. It specifies CASSEPRGYNVQFF.

This chain joins TRBV29-1 and TRBJ2-2, with 8 bases aligning to TRBD1. The CDR3 spans 13 residues. In germline, CDR1 is SQVTM, CDR2 ANQGSEA. The trim removed 6 bases at V and 3 bases at J, leaving 3 bases unmatched. The CDR3 spells CSVGQGDTGELFF. CDR3 in DNA: TGCAGCGTCGGACAGGGCGACACCGGGGAGCTGTTTTTT.

This clonotype was found once. A much larger clone sits a single nucleotide away, making a read error possible. The V call is TRBV28, the J call TRBJ2-7, with 15 positions matching TRBD2. Germline lookup yields CDR1 MDHEN and CDR2 SYDVKM. CDR3 length: 16 amino acids. Written as DNA, the CDR3 is TGTGCCAGCAGTTCTTGGACTAGCGGGGGGGCCTACGATCAGTACGTC. Amino acids: CASSSWTSGGAYDQYV.

This clonotype was counted only a few times. The gene calls are TRBV5-5 and TRBJ1-2; 7 bases are a match to TRBD1. The CDR3 runs 17 residues. V trimming: 4 bases; J trimming: 0 bases; junction bases outside the gene matches: 12. Germline assignment: CDR1 SGHKS and CDR2 YYEKEE (reference sequence). The DNA for the CDR3 is TGTGCCAGCAGCGCCGGACAGGTGGGGACGCCTAACTATGGCTACACCTTC. It translates to CASSAGQVGTPNYGYTF.

This chain joins TRBV7-9 and TRBJ2-3, with TRBD1 matching 7 bases. The trim removed 4 bases at V and 3 bases at J, leaving 7 bases unmatched. The CDR3 extends over 15 amino acids. Germline CDR1 SEHNR, CDR2 FQNEAQ (reference sequence). CDR3 loop: CASSWKGAGTDTQYF. CDR3 in DNA: TGTGCCAGCAGCTGGAAGGGGGCAGGGACAGATACGCAGTATTTT.

This clonotype occurred a few times. The chain uses TRBV29-1 and TRBJ2-3, with TRBD2 identical over 11 bases. The CDR3 runs to 15 residues. The V and J ends lost 1 base and 2 bases, in that order; junction bases with no gene match: 2. Per the germline V gene, CDR1 is SQVTM and CDR2 is ANQGSEA. The DNA of the CDR3 is TGCAGCGTTGAAGCTAGCGGGGGGCTCACAGATACGCAGTATTTT. Its protein is CSVEASGGLTDTQYF.

This clonotype was observed a handful of times. This sequence joins TRBV13 and TRBJ1-2, with D hard to call. The germline V gene encodes CDR1 PRHDT and CDR2 FYEKMQ (reference sequence). The CDR3 totals 13 residues. Trimming stripped 2 bases from V and 1 base from J, with 5 bases between. This CDR3 reads CASSLQNNYGYTF. In nucleotides, the CDR3 is TGTGCCAGCAGCTTACAGAATAACTATGGCTACACCTTC. The full variable domain, completed using reference TRBV13 and TRBJ1-2, is AAGVIQSPRHLIKEKRETATLKCYPIPRHDTVYWYQQGPGQDPQFLISFYEKMQSDKGSIPDRFSAQQFSDYHSELNMSSLELGDSALYFCASSLQNNYGYTFGSGTRLTVV.

This clonotype was seen many times. V and J are TRBV7-8 and TRBJ2-1; 8 bases agree with TRBD2. Germline-derived CDR1 and CDR2 are SGHVS and FQNEAQ. The CDR3 runs 15 residues. With 5 bases clipped from V and 8 bases from J, the junction kept 11 bases outside the gene matches. The CDR3 reads CASSESGGRTYEQFF. CDR3 sequence (DNA): TGTGCCAGCAGCGAAAGCGGGGGAAGGACGTATGAGCAGTTCTTC.

This clonotype was observed at least ten times. The V and J genes are TRBV12-3 or TRBV12-4 and TRBJ1-1; tentative D call: TRBD1 (5 bases). The CDR3 has 13 amino acids. V lost 3 bases to trimming and J lost 7 bases, with 12 bases between them. For the CDR3, the DNA is TGTGCCAGCAGTTTCTTAGGGGCGGATGAAGCTTTCTTT. As protein: CASSFLGADEAFF.

Comments on this clonotype: One base away lies a much larger clone, so this may be a sequencing read error. The genes are TRBV7-4 and TRBJ1-2; D gene ambiguous. From germline, CDR1 is SGHVT and CDR2 SQSDAQ. The CDR3 covers 12 residues. CDR3 protein: CVSSLEREGYTF. CDR3 bases: TGTGTCAGCAGCTTAGAGCGAGAGGGCTACACCTTC. Based on the CDR3 plus reference TRBV7-4 and TRBJ1-2, the full variable domain is GAGVSQSPRYKVAKRGRDVALRCDSISGHVTLYWYRQTLGQGSEVLTYSQSDAQRDKSGRPSGRFSAERPERSVSTLKIQRTEQGDSAVYLCVSSLEREGYTFGSGTRLTVV.

This clonotype was counted a few times. V usage is TRBV7-9 and J usage is TRBJ2-3; D remains unclear. V was cut by 2 bases and J by 3 bases, with 12 bases left in between. Germline CDR1 reads SEHNR; CDR2 reads FQNEAQ (reference sequence). This CDR3 contains 15 residues. CDR3 sequence (DNA): TGTGCCAGCAGCTTAACCTCCGAAGGGACAGATACGCAGTATTTT. It specifies CASSLTSEGTDTQYF.

Note on this clonotype: This may arise from a read error, as a much more abundant clone is one base away. The chain links TRBV7-6 to TRBJ2-3; no clear D gene. This CDR3 is built from 15 residues. V lost 4 bases and J lost 2, with 13 bases in between. CDR1 SGHVS and CDR2 FNYEAQ come from the germline V gene. In nucleotides, the CDR3 is TGTGCCAGCAGCTCCCAACAGCCCAACACAGATACGCAGTATTTT. Its protein product is CASSSQQPNTDTQYF.